The entry below gives a single T cell receptor (beta chain) sequence along with its context. This entry comes from a study of blood T cell repertoires in COVID-19. Sequencing used immunoSEQ multiplex PCR; TCRdb keeps in-frame clones, though not all of them. The sample holds 390,000 or so clones, around 91% seen once. The CDR3 is made up of 15 amino acids. Germline V gene lookup returns CDR1 MNHEY and CDR2 SMNVEV (reference sequence). Trimming cost V 8 bases and J 3 bases, with 16 bases left between them. The clonotype was recovered from a man younger than 30 with active or convalescent COVID-19. Sequencing was carried out using peripheral blood. This sequence joins TRBV27 and TRBJ2-2; D may be TRBD2 (10 bases). The CDR3 bases are TGTGCCAGCCTAGCGGGGGACAGGGACACCGGGGAGCTGTTTTTT. Residues: CASLAGDRDTGELFF.